This T cell receptor beta chain was identified in a study of T cell repertoires in cytomegalovirus infection. The germline V gene encodes CDR1 LNHDA and CDR2 SQIVND (reference sequence). The CDR3 covers 14 residues. After removal of 10 bases from V and 0 bases from J, the junction contained 4 bases not matched to a gene. TCRdb re-called the reads through MiXCR, storing one row per CDR3 protein. In the table there are around 350,000 distinct CDR3 sequences, roughly 20% of which are singletons. This clonotype has more than one count but fewer than ten. This TCR came from a human donor in good health (CMV status not recorded). Some clones in this sample may be carry-over from other donors' samples. This sequence joins TRBV19 and TRBJ2-1, with 9 bases lining up with TRBD2. Sequenced: PBMCs. The CDR3 spells CATISGSSYNEQFF. In DNA, the CDR3 is TGTGCCACCATTAGCGGGAGCTCCTACAATGAGCAGTTCTTC.